The 15 T cell receptor beta chains below all came from one sample that was sequenced in a study of T cells after posttransplantation cyclophosphamide. Using immunoSEQ multiplex PCR, the repertoire was profiled, and TCRdb retains in-frame clones only, with some absent. This table has roughly 42,000 clones, 90% appearing once. Cyclophosphamide on days +3 and +4 followed busulfan-fludarabine conditioning and a marrow graft. The source was PBMCs, collected about 62 days after allogeneic stem cell transplant with posttransplant cyclophosphamide. These receptors were taken from a male patient aged 60 to 75 who received an allogeneic stem cell transplant from a related donor and was CMV-positive. A share of the T cells may be of graft donor origin.

This clone was counted only a few times. V and J are TRBV6-1 and TRBJ2-1, with a tentative D call TRBD1 (6 bases). This CDR3 comprises 15 residues. The V and J ends lost 4 bases and 1 base respectively, with 11 bases between them. The germline gives CDR1 MNHNS, CDR2 SASEGT. The CDR3 nucleotides are TGTGCCAGCAGTGTGACAGGTCCTTCCTACAATGAGCAGTTCTTC. The encoded protein is CASSVTGPSYNEQFF.

The genes are TRBV5-1 and TRBJ1-1; perhaps TRBD1 as D (6 bases). The CDR3 runs to 16 residues. Trimming removed 0 bases at V and 1 base at J, with 13 bases between. Germline V gene lookup returns CDR1 SGHRS and CDR2 YFSETQ. The CDR3 spells CASSLAIQGSNTEAFF. CDR3 bases: TGCGCCAGCAGCTTGGCTATTCAGGGGTCGAACACTGAAGCTTTCTTT. Complete variable domain (other parts from reference TRBV5-1 and TRBJ1-1): KAGVTQTPRYLIKTRGQQVTLSCSPISGHRSVSWYQQTPGQGLQFLFEYFSETQRNKGNFPGRFSGRQFSNSRSEMNVSTLELGDSALYLCASSLAIQGSNTEAFFGQGTRLTVV.

In DNA, the CDR3 is TGCAGCGTGGGGGAGGGCACCTATGGCTACACCTTC. Its protein product is CSVGEGTYGYTF. The chain joins TRBV29-1 to TRBJ1-2, with TRBD1 as a possible D gene (5 bases). This CDR3 contains 12 residues. V was pared by 6 bases and J by 4 bases, with 12 bases between. The germline gives CDR1 SQVTM, CDR2 ANQGSEA.

The J gene is TRBJ1-2, the V gene TRBV19; D is uncertain. Germline V CDR1 and CDR2: LNHDA, SQIVND (reference sequence). This CDR3 contains 11 residues. This CDR3 is CASWENYGYTF. CDR3 in DNA: TGTGCGAGTTGGGAGAACTATGGCTACACCTTC.

This clone was seen only once. The V and J genes are TRBV5-1 and TRBJ1-3, with D perhaps matching TRBD1 (6 bases). CDR3 length equals 16 residues. Trimming took off 3 bases at V and 2 bases at J, with 15 bases between the two ends. Germline values: CDR1 SGHRS, CDR2 YFSETQ. The CDR3 nucleotides read TGCGCCAGCAGCTCAGACAGGTTGGCGGCTGGAAACACCATATATTTT. Amino acids: CASSSDRLAAGNTIYF.

CDR3 loop: CASSPGQSGDIQYF. CDR3 nucleotides: TGTGCCAGCAGCCCGGGACAGTCCGGGGACATTCAGTACTTC. The chain combines TRBV4-2 with TRBJ2-4; 7 bases align to TRBD1. J gave up 8 bases and V 4 bases, and 8 bases lay outside the gene matches. Per germline, CDR1 LGHNA and CDR2 YNFKEQ. The CDR3 extends over 14 amino acids.

The J gene is TRBJ2-7, the V gene TRBV7-9, with D perhaps TRBD1 (5 bases). V was pared by 8 bases and J by 4 bases, with 12 bases between. The CDR3 loop spans 12 amino acids. Germline V gene data show CDR1 as SEHNR and CDR2 as FQNEAQ (reference sequence). Here the CDR3 reads CASGLQGYEQYV. Written as DNA, the CDR3 is TGTGCCAGCGGTCTTCAGGGATACGAGCAGTACGTC.

The rearrangement uses TRBV9 and TRBJ2-2; tentative D call: TRBD1 (6 bases). The CDR3 covers 16 residues. V lost 5 bases and J 7 bases, leaving 21 bases between the germline ends. CDR1 and CDR2 (germline): SGDLS, YYNGEE. CDR3 in DNA: TGTGCCAGCAGTCCAGGCAGAGGGGGACGAGTCGGGGAGCTGTTTTTT. Translated: CASSPGRGGRVGELFF.

In nucleotides, the CDR3 is TGCGCCAGCAGCTTGGCCGCGAACACCGGGGAGCTGTTTTTT. Protein product: CASSLAANTGELFF. The rearrangement links TRBV5-1 to TRBJ2-2; no clear D. Germline assignment: CDR1 SGHRS and CDR2 YFSETQ. The germline V and J ends were trimmed by 0 bases and 0 bases, with 3 bases remaining between them. The CDR3 runs 14 residues.

The chain employs TRBV6-5 and TRBJ1-1; TRBD1 agrees at 10 bases. Germline V lookup: CDR1 MNHEY, CDR2 SVGAGI. The trim removed 6 bases at V and 4 bases at J, leaving 2 bases unmatched. The CDR3 runs to 13 residues. The CDR3 DNA reads as TGTGCCAGCAGCGGGGACAGGGGCACTGAAGCTTTCTTT. It yields the protein CASSGDRGTEAFF.

This chain uses TRBV6-5 with TRBJ2-3; TRBD1 aligns across 7 bases. The CDR3 totals 15 residues. V dropped 6 bases and J dropped 3; count of bases not matched to a gene: 9. Per the germline V gene, CDR1 is MNHEY and CDR2 is SVGAGI. Here the CDR3 DNA reads TGTGCCAGCAGCCTCACAGGGGTATGGACAGATACGCAGTATTTT. This codes for CASSLTGVWTDTQYF.

This chain joins TRBV19 and TRBJ1-1; 9 nucleotides line up with TRBD1. CDR3 length equals 17 residues. Germline values: CDR1 LNHDA, CDR2 SQIVND (reference sequence). V dropped 1 base and J dropped 1; count of bases not matched to a gene: 7. The CDR3 DNA is TGTGCCAGTAGTATAGCGGAGAGGACAGGGGCGAACACTGAAGCTTTCTTT. It specifies CASSIAERTGANTEAFF. The variable domain in full, completed from reference TRBV19 and TRBJ1-1, reads DGGITQSPKYLFRKEGQNVTLSCEQNLNHDAMYWYRQDPGQGLRLIYYSQIVNDFQKGDIAEGYSVSREKKESFPLTVTSAQKNPTAFYLCASSIAERTGANTEAFFGQGTRLTVV.

This clone was detected once. The gene calls are TRBV7-9 and TRBJ1-2; D call uncertain. CDR3 size: 13 residues. CDR1 and CDR2 (germline): SEHNR, FQNEAQ (reference sequence). V lost 3 bases and J lost 4, with 9 bases in between. DNA for the CDR3: TGTGCCAGCAGCTTCACCGGACTCTATGGCTACACCTTC. Encoded protein: CASSFTGLYGYTF.

The gene calls are TRBV4-1 and TRBJ1-5, with D maybe TRBD1 (5 bases). The germline CDR1 and CDR2 sequences are MGHRA and YSYEKL. This CDR3 contains 15 residues. V lost 5 bases, J lost 2 bases, and 13 bases lay in between. Written as DNA, the CDR3 is TGCGCCAGCAGCATCAGGGTTGGAGGCAATCAGCCCCAGCATTTT. This codes for CASSIRVGGNQPQHF.

The chain links TRBV5-1 to TRBJ2-3, with TRBD2 identical over 12 bases. The ends lost 4 bases at V and 5 bases at J; junction bases unmatched: 5. CDR3 length: 15 amino acids. Germline CDR1 reads SGHRS; CDR2 reads YFSETQ. The CDR3 bases are TGCGCCAGCAGCCCGGCTAGCGGGGGGGTAGATACGCAGTATTTT. Its protein is CASSPASGGVDTQYF.